Sequencing of this T cell receptor beta chain was carried out in a study of shared clonotypes between healthy human individuals. Overall study: Plates per donor: three CD4 naive, three CD4 memory, two CD8 naive, one CD8 memory. Study-wide points: Rarefaction gave evidence that sorted-subset sequencing remained incomplete despite large depth.

When replicate PCRs were run on sorted subsets, they used approximately 210 ng DNA, about 30,000 T cell genomes. Some clones are missing from TCRdb's copy, which holds only in-frame ones; the method was immunoSEQ multiplex PCR. The sample records some 1,100,000 clones, 75% to 85% being singletons. CDR3 length: 14 residues. The ends lost 8 bases at V and 0 bases at J; junction bases unmatched: 6. Germline V gene data show CDR1 as SGDLS and CDR2 as YYNGEE. With respect to this clone: The antigen is undetermined.

Sequenced sample: memory CD4+ T cells from PBMCs. Subset specified: CD45RA-negative fraction. The origin of this receptor is a man between 18 and 35 years old in good health. Some clones in this sample may be carry-over from other donors' samples. The V call is TRBV9, the J call TRBJ2-7; 9 bases map to TRBD1. For the CDR3, the DNA is TGTGCCAGTGCTAGACAGGGGGTCTCCTACGAGCAGTACTTC. Protein: CASARQGVSYEQYF.